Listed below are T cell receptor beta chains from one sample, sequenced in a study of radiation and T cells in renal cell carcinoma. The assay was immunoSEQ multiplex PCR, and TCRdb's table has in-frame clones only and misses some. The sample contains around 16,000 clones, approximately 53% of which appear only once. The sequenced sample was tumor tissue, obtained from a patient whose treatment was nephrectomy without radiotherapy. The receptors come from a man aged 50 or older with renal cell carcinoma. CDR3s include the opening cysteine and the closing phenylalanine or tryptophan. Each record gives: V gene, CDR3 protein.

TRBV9,CASSVGGLPADEQYF
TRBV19,CASSNVKAYDTEAFF
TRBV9,CASSVGSGSGNTIYF
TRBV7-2,CASSWTNSSYEQYF
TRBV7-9,CASSLVDTNTGELFF
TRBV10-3,CAISEEGNTEAFF
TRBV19,CASSTLQGDEQFF
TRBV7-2,CASSLTAGGIYNEQFF
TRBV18,CASSPPAGTDTQYF
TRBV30,CAWSVALAGGGEQFF
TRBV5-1,CASSGGLAGGITDTQYF
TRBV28,CASSPGQGGQPQHF
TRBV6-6,CASSNHRATNEKLFF
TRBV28,CASSSGITRNTEAFF
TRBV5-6,CASSLIRGASYEQYF
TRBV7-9,CASSRDGRNYGYTF
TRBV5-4,CASSNGGSREKTQYF
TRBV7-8,CASSYRTVSRYGYTF
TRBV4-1,CASSTSGTSYEQYF
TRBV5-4,CASSQRRGPTGANVLTF
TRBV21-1,CASSKGPSSYNEQFF
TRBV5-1,CASSSPTGKYEQYF
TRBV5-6,CASSLLGGAGYGYTF
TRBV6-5,CASSSPGQDSPLHF
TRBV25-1,CASSDGGRPEAFF
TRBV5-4,CASSSGPGTLTGNTIYF
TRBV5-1,CASSFGGEQYF
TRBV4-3,CASSQGGWGDGELFF
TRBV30,CAWSAAVAPSYEQYF
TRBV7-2,CASSPPGGAKNIQYF
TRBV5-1,CASSPGLAGGPDTDTQYF
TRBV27,CASSLSGFSSPLHF
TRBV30,CAWSVGANNEQFF
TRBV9,CASSVRDDDEAFF
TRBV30,CAWGDSTYEQYF
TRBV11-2,CASSSNRDSNQPQHF
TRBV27,CASSGTSGFGDTQYF
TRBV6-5,CASSYRMDEQFF
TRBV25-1,CASNPRGSNQPQHF
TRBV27,CASSLSLAGTDTQYF
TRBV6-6,CASRPTGPDNSPLHF
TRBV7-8,CASSLTPQGWETQYF
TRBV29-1,CSVAGQLSYEQYF
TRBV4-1,CASSQVPSSYEQYF
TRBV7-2,CASSETGFNSPLHF
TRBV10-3,CAISVWQKTGNTIYF